Listed below are T cell receptor beta chains from one sample, sequenced in a study of beta chain features in type 1 diabetes. Some clones are missing from TCRdb's copy, which holds only in-frame ones; the method was immunoSEQ multiplex PCR. The sample contains 900,000 or so clones, roughly 15% of which appear only once. The sequencing sample was made of naive CD4+ T cells from blood. The receptors were gathered from a woman younger than 35 in good health. The CDR3 runs from the conserved cysteine through the conserved F or W. Each record gives: V gene, J gene, D gene, clone size, CDR3 DNA, CDR3 protein. The D gene is left open where the match is weak. The size field is filled for only some rows; it gives once, few, many or a size class.

v_gene: TRBV19
j_gene: TRBJ1-1
d_gene: -
abundance: -
CDR3nt: TGTGCCAGTAGTATAAATAACCAGGGGAACACTGAAGCTTTCTTT
CDR3aa: CASSINNQGNTEAFF

v_gene: TRBV4-2
j_gene: TRBJ2-4
d_gene: -
abundance: few
CDR3nt: TGTGCCAGCAGCCAAGTCTGGGCAGGGGCGGCGGGAAGGTCCAAAAACATTCAGTACTTC
CDR3aa: CASSQVWAGAAGRSKNIQYF

v_gene: TRBV9
j_gene: TRBJ2-2
d_gene: TRBD2
abundance: -
CDR3nt: TGTGCCAGCAGCGTTGGTCTAGCGGGATTCGACGGGGAGCTGTTTTTT
CDR3aa: CASSVGLAGFDGELFF

v_gene: TRBV20-1
j_gene: TRBJ2-1
d_gene: -
abundance: -
CDR3nt: TGCAGTGCTGACGGGCCTGAGCAGTTCTTC
CDR3aa: CSADGPEQFF

v_gene: TRBV28
j_gene: TRBJ1-5
d_gene: -
abundance: few
CDR3nt: TGTGCCAGCGGAGTCCAGGGCAATCAGCCCCAGCATTTT
CDR3aa: CASGVQGNQPQHF

v_gene: TRBV28
j_gene: TRBJ1-2
d_gene: -
abundance: -
CDR3nt: TGTGCCAGCAGTTTATCGGCTCCCAACTATGGCTACACCTTC
CDR3aa: CASSLSAPNYGYTF

v_gene: TRBV4-2
j_gene: TRBJ1-5
d_gene: -
abundance: few
CDR3nt: TGTGCCAGCAGCCAAGATCCGGGGGACCGCAATCAGCCCCAGCATTTT
CDR3aa: CASSQDPGDRNQPQHF

v_gene: TRBV6-6
j_gene: TRBJ2-7
d_gene: -
abundance: -
CDR3nt: TGTGCCAGCAGTTACCCGACAGGCGGCAGCTACGAGCAGTACTTC
CDR3aa: CASSYPTGGSYEQYF

v_gene: TRBV13
j_gene: TRBJ2-5
d_gene: -
abundance: -
CDR3nt: TGTGCCAGCAGCGCACCCAACCAAGAGACCCAGTACTTC
CDR3aa: CASSAPNQETQYF

v_gene: TRBV9
j_gene: TRBJ2-1
d_gene: TRBD1
abundance: -
CDR3nt: TGTGCCAGCAGCCCTCGACAGGGTGGGAACAATGAGCAGTTCTTC
CDR3aa: CASSPRQGGNNEQFF

v_gene: TRBV2
j_gene: TRBJ1-5
d_gene: TRBD1
abundance: -
CDR3nt: TGTGCCAGCACCGAGGAGGCAGGGGGTCAGCCCCAGCATTTT
CDR3aa: CASTEEAGGQPQHF

v_gene: TRBV6-5
j_gene: TRBJ2-7
d_gene: TRBD1
abundance: -
CDR3nt: TGTGCCAGCAGTTACTCACTGACAGGGGCCTACGAGCAGTACTTC
CDR3aa: CASSYSLTGAYEQYF

v_gene: TRBV7-9
j_gene: TRBJ2-3
d_gene: TRBD2
abundance: few
CDR3nt: TGTGCCAGCAGCTTTGGAGGGAGGGGCACAGATACGCAGTATTTT
CDR3aa: CASSFGGRGTDTQYF

v_gene: TRBV9
j_gene: TRBJ2-1
d_gene: -
abundance: -
CDR3nt: TGTGCCAGCAGCGTAGTAGGACAGACTTTTTACAATGAGCAGTTCTTC
CDR3aa: CASSVVGQTFYNEQFF

v_gene: TRBV5-1
j_gene: TRBJ1-5
d_gene: TRBD1
abundance: -
CDR3nt: TGCGCCAGCAGCTTGGAGGGGACAGCTAATCAGCCCCAGCATTTT
CDR3aa: CASSLEGTANQPQHF

v_gene: TRBV7-2
j_gene: TRBJ2-3
d_gene: -
abundance: -
CDR3nt: TGTGCCAGCAGCTTATGGGTGGATACGCAGTATTTT
CDR3aa: CASSLWVDTQYF

v_gene: TRBV15
j_gene: TRBJ2-2
d_gene: -
abundance: -
CDR3nt: TGTGCCACCAGCAGCGGGGGGCTTCAAACCGGGGAGCTGTTTTTT
CDR3aa: CATSSGGLQTGELFF

v_gene: TRBV7-2
j_gene: TRBJ2-7
d_gene: -
abundance: few
CDR3nt: TGTGCCAGCACCCTAGGGTCCTACGAGCAGTACTTC
CDR3aa: CASTLGSYEQYF

v_gene: TRBV5-4
j_gene: TRBJ2-5
d_gene: TRBD2
abundance: few
CDR3nt: TGTGCCAGCAGCGATACTAGCGGGAGGCCCCAGTACTTC
CDR3aa: CASSDTSGRPQYF

v_gene: TRBV7-9
j_gene: TRBJ1-2
d_gene: TRBD1
abundance: -
CDR3nt: TGTGCCAGCAGTAGGACAGGGGGCATAGATGGCTACACCTTC
CDR3aa: CASSRTGGIDGYTF

v_gene: TRBV5-4
j_gene: TRBJ2-1
d_gene: TRBD2
abundance: -
CDR3nt: TGTGCCAGCAGCGTAGCGGGAGGAACCTACAATGAGCAGTTCTTC
CDR3aa: CASSVAGGTYNEQFF

v_gene: TRBV25-1
j_gene: TRBJ1-1
d_gene: -
abundance: -
CDR3nt: TGTGCCAGCAGTGAATGGGGGGGGCGATCTGAAGCTTTCTTT
CDR3aa: CASSEWGGRSEAFF

v_gene: TRBV6-5
j_gene: TRBJ2-4
d_gene: TRBD1
abundance: -
CDR3nt: TGTGCCAGCAGTTACCCCACCTCGACCGAGGGGGCTCGGCACTTC
CDR3aa: CASSYPTSTEGARHF

v_gene: TRBV7-2
j_gene: TRBJ2-5
d_gene: -
abundance: -
CDR3nt: TGTGCCAGCAGCCGACAGGTCCAAGAGACCCAGTACTTC
CDR3aa: CASSRQVQETQYF

v_gene: TRBV28
j_gene: TRBJ2-7
d_gene: -
abundance: -
CDR3nt: TGTGCCAGCCAGGGGCTCTCCTACGAGCAGTACTTC
CDR3aa: CASQGLSYEQYF

v_gene: TRBV6-5
j_gene: TRBJ2-2
d_gene: -
abundance: -
CDR3nt: TGTGCCAGCAGAGGTTTGGTCCCCGGGGAGCTGTTTTTT
CDR3aa: CASRGLVPGELFF

v_gene: TRBV6-5
j_gene: TRBJ2-1
d_gene: -
abundance: few
CDR3nt: TGTGCCAGCAGTATAGTATACAGCTCCTACAATGAGCAGTTCTTC
CDR3aa: CASSIVYSSYNEQFF